This entry lists 7 T cell receptor beta chains sequenced from one sample in a study of blood T cell repertoires in COVID-19. The method was immunoSEQ multiplex PCR; TCRdb's version includes in-frame clones alone and lacks a portion of them. The profile shows under 250,000 clones, over 80% of them singletons. What was sequenced was PBMCs or T cells enriched from blood (not recorded which). The receptors shown here come from a woman aged 40 to 55 who had been exposed to COVID-19.

The genes are TRBV2 and TRBJ1-5, with D perhaps matching TRBD1 (6 bases). The CDR3 has 13 residues. Trimming removed 1 base from V and 9 bases from J, with 10 bases in between. The germline V gene has CDR1 SNHLY and CDR2 FYNNEI. CDR3 protein: CASSEDRVLPQHF. In DNA, the CDR3 is TGTGCCAGCAGTGAAGACAGGGTCTTGCCCCAGCATTTT.

The rearrangement joins TRBV5-4 to TRBJ2-3; D gene uncertain. V was cut by 3 bases and J by 4 bases, with 9 bases left in between. In germline, CDR1 is SGHNT, CDR2 YYREEE (reference sequence). There are 13 residues in the CDR3. The CDR3 coding sequence is TGTGCCAGCAGCTCGGTCGGTTCAGATACGCAGTATTTT. Translation: CASSSVGSDTQYF.

Here the CDR3 reads CASSSGGASRTEAFF. The CDR3 DNA follows: TGTGCCAGCAGTTCAGGGGGCGCGTCCAGAACTGAAGCTTTCTTT. The chain uses TRBV27 and TRBJ1-1, with TRBD1 matching 8 bases. This CDR3 has 15 amino acids. Germline V gene data show CDR1 as MNHEY and CDR2 as SMNVEV (reference sequence). The V and J ends lost 4 bases and 5 bases, in that order; junction bases with no gene match: 9.

The rearrangement uses TRBV3-1 (or the pseudogene TRBV3-2) and TRBJ2-3, with 13 bases fitting TRBD2. The V gene's germline CDR1 is LGHDT and CDR2 YNNKEL (reference sequence). This CDR3 has 20 residues. The J segment lost 2 bases and the V segment lost 1 base, leaving 12 bases of the junction unmatched. The CDR3, as DNA: TGTGCCAGCAGCCAAGGACTAGCGGGAGGTTCCTTGACGTTCACAGATACGCAGTATTTT. It codes for CASSQGLAGGSLTFTDTQYF.

This clone was detected once. V and J are TRBV5-4 and TRBJ1-2, with D possibly matching TRBD1 (6 bases). V was pared by 0 bases and J by 4 bases, with 13 bases between. The CDR3 runs to 15 residues. From germline, CDR1 is SGHNT and CDR2 YYREEE (reference sequence). In nucleotides, the CDR3 is TGTGCCAGCAGCTTGGATCCAGGGACACGCTATGGCTACACCTTC. It encodes CASSLDPGTRYGYTF.

Remarks on this clone: An end of the junction does not agree with germline; a read error may underlie this. The V gene is TRBV13, the J gene TRBJ2-3; 11 bases match TRBD2. Per the germline V gene, CDR1 is PRHDT and CDR2 is FYEKMQ (reference sequence). The CDR3 runs to 14 residues. The CDR3 region is CASRLAGGTDTQYF. The CDR3 region has the DNA TGTGCCAGCAGGTTAGCGGGAGGGACAGATACGCAGTATTTT.

This chain joins TRBV30 and TRBJ1-2; D unresolved. Looked up from germline, CDR1 is GTSNPN and CDR2 is SVGIG (reference sequence). V was clipped by 3 bases and J by 8 bases, with 16 bases between them. The length of the CDR3 is 13 residues. CDR3 sequence reads: CAWRLSLTGGYTF. In nucleotides, the CDR3 is TGTGCCTGGAGATTATCCCTGACGGGAGGCTACACCTTC.